Each of the 23 T cell receptor beta chains below was sequenced from the same sample in a study of cytomegalovirus exposure and HLA in healthy donors. In the PCR, 60 Vbeta and 13 Jbeta primers were used. Data came from immunoSEQ multiplex PCR; TCRdb stores just in-frame clones and leaves some out. The sample has around 130,000 clones; around 77% are singletons. The sequenced sample consisted of PBMCs. The receptor set was obtained from a man aged 45 to 65 in good health and CMV-seronegative.

The J gene is TRBJ2-7, the V gene TRBV5-1, with D unclear. Germline-derived CDR1 and CDR2 are SGHRS and YFSETQ. CDR3 length: 13 residues. Trimming stripped 4 bases from V and 6 bases from J, with 14 bases between. The CDR3 sequence: CASSLGLNGEQYF. CDR3 coding DNA: TGCGCCAGCAGCCTAGGATTAAATGGCGAGCAGTACTTC.

V usage is TRBV5-1 and J usage is TRBJ1-3, with a weak D call TRBD1 (6 bases). The CDR3 sequence is 16 residues long. From germline, CDR1 is SGHRS and CDR2 YFSETQ. V shed 4 bases and J shed 2 bases, with 16 bases lying between them. CDR3 loop: CASSQTQGPPGNTIYF. Here the CDR3 DNA reads TGCGCCAGCAGCCAAACCCAGGGGCCCCCTGGAAACACCATATATTTT. Together with reference TRBV5-1 and TRBJ1-3, the CDR3 gives the full variable domain: KAGVTQTPRYLIKTRGQQVTLSCSPISGHRSVSWYQQTPGQGLQFLFEYFSETQRNKGNFPGRFSGRQFSNSRSEMNVSTLELGDSALYLCASSQTQGPPGNTIYFGEGSWLTVV.

The V gene is TRBV7-2, the J gene TRBJ2-3; D might be TRBD2 (6 bases). Germline V gene sequence: CDR1 SGHTA, CDR2 FQGNSA. Trimming left V 3 bases short and J 5 bases short, with 18 bases between. The CDR3 extends over 16 amino acids. CDR3 loop: CASSFASVPGIDTQYF. CDR3 bases: TGTGCCAGCAGCTTCGCTAGCGTACCGGGGATAGATACGCAGTATTTT. Supplemented by reference TRBV7-2 and TRBJ2-3, the full variable domain reads GAGVSQSPSNKVTEKGKDVELRCDPISGHTALYWYRQSLGQGLEFLIYFQGNSAPDKSGLPSDRFSAERTGGSVSTLTIQRTQQEDSAVYLCASSFASVPGIDTQYFGPGTRLTVL.

This clone was seen a handful of times. The gene calls are TRBV7-9 and TRBJ2-3; a possible D gene is TRBD2 (6 bases). The CDR3 is 18 amino acids. Germline CDR1 reads SEHNR; CDR2 reads FQNEAQ (reference sequence). V was trimmed by 5 bases and J by 2 bases, leaving 23 bases between them. This chain's CDR3 is CASSVTILGDSDTDTQYF. Here the CDR3 DNA reads TGTGCCAGCAGCGTGACGATTTTGGGGGACTCGGACACAGATACGCAGTATTTT.

The chain links TRBV11-2 to TRBJ2-3, with D hard to call. Trimming shortened V by 3 bases and J by 4 bases, and 11 bases separated the two germline ends. There are 14 residues in the CDR3. Germline lookup yields CDR1 SGHAT and CDR2 FQNNGV. The CDR3 reads CASSLNLLSDTQYF. The DNA for the CDR3 is TGTGCCAGCAGCTTGAACCTACTGTCAGATACGCAGTATTTT.

V usage is TRBV28 and J usage is TRBJ1-1; 7 bases map to TRBD1. The CDR3 loop spans 12 amino acids. With V trimmed by 6 bases and J by 7 bases, 5 bases remained unmatched. Germline CDR1 reads MDHEN; CDR2 reads SYDVKM. The CDR3 DNA is TGTGCCAGCAGCATGTGGGACAGTGAAGCTTTCTTT. Its translation: CASSMWDSEAFF.

The chain uses TRBV5-1 and TRBJ2-7; TRBD2 matches 13 bases. This CDR3 is 18 amino acids long. Germline V gene sequence: CDR1 SGHRS, CDR2 YFSETQ. V was clipped by 0 bases and J by 0 bases; unmatched bases: 6. CDR3 loop: CASSLGTSGSSSSYEQYF. The DNA for the CDR3 is TGCGCCAGCAGCTTGGGGACTAGCGGGAGTTCGAGCTCCTACGAGCAGTACTTC.

The chain joins TRBV9 to TRBJ2-7, with TRBD1 matching 10 bases. This CDR3 spans 15 amino acids. The germline V gene encodes CDR1 SGDLS and CDR2 YYNGEE. J lost 0 bases, V lost 4 bases, and 4 bases had no gene match. In DNA form, the CDR3 reads TGTGCCAGCAGCTCGGGACAGGGGAGCTCCTACGAGCAGTACTTC. It translates to CASSSGQGSSYEQYF.

The V call is TRBV6-6, the J call TRBJ2-7, with D possibly TRBD2 on 5 matching bases. V was cut by 2 bases and J by 4 bases, with 15 bases left in between. The CDR3 covers 15 residues. Per the germline V gene, CDR1 is MNHNY and CDR2 is SVGAGI (reference sequence). The CDR3 here is CASSYGQRVPYEQYF. The CDR3 coding sequence is TGTGCCAGCAGTTACGGCCAGAGGGTTCCTTACGAGCAGTACTTC.

The CDR3 spells CASTVTGINQPQHF. As DNA, the CDR3 is TGTGCCAGTACCGTTACAGGGATCAATCAGCCCCAGCATTTT. The chain couples TRBV19 to TRBJ1-5, with TRBD1 as a possible D gene (6 bases). V gave up 7 bases and J gave up 3 bases, with 13 bases separating them. CDR3 length: 14 residues. Germline CDR1 LNHDA, CDR2 SQIVND (reference sequence).

To note about this clone: The sample contains more than one DNA sequence encoding this CDR3. V is TRBV7-3 and J is TRBJ2-7; TRBD1 aligns across 9 bases. The CDR3 consists of 13 residues. CDR1 and CDR2 (germline): SGHTA, FQGTGA. V was pared by 3 bases and J by 4 bases, with 1 base of the junction left unmatched. For the CDR3, the DNA is TGTGCCAGCAGCTTTGGACAGGGGTACGAGCAGTACTTC. Protein sequence: CASSFGQGYEQYF.

This chain uses TRBV9 with TRBJ1-6, with D perhaps matching TRBD1 (5 bases). This CDR3 comprises 13 residues. Germline loops: CDR1 SGDLS, CDR2 YYNGEE. V dropped 0 bases and J dropped 9 bases, with 7 bases sitting between them. The CDR3 DNA reads as TGTGCCAGCAGCGTAGACCAGGGTTCACCCCTCCACTTT. Protein: CASSVDQGSPLHF.

V usage is TRBV7-2 and J usage is TRBJ2-7; tentatively, D is TRBD2 (6 bases). V lost 1 base, J lost 0 bases, and 13 bases lay in between. This CDR3 region has 16 residues. Germline CDR1 is SGHTA and CDR2 is FQGNSA. Here the CDR3 DNA reads TGTGCCAGCAGCTTAGTGGGGGGAACGCTCTCCTACGAGCAGTACTTC. This translates into CASSLVGGTLSYEQYF.

The chain couples TRBV19 to TRBJ1-4, with D uncertain. There are 13 residues in the CDR3. From germline, CDR1 is LNHDA and CDR2 SQIVND (reference sequence). The CDR3 region is CASAREANEKLFF. CDR3 DNA: TGTGCTAGCGCCCGGGAGGCTAATGAAAAACTGTTTTTT.

This sequence joins TRBV9 and TRBJ2-3; TRBD2 matches at 8 bases. V dropped 1 base and J dropped 0; count of bases not matched to a gene: 4. CDR1 SGDLS and CDR2 YYNGEE come from the germline V gene. The CDR3 totals 16 residues. The CDR3 DNA follows: TGTGCCAGCAGCGTAACTAGCGGAATTAGCACAGATACGCAGTATTTT. As protein: CASSVTSGISTDTQYF.

The chain combines TRBV5-1 with TRBJ2-5, with D tentatively TRBD2 (6 bases). Germline assignment: CDR1 SGHRS and CDR2 YFSETQ. The CDR3 runs to 14 residues. V shed 1 base and J shed 0 bases, with 7 bases lying between them. In DNA form, the CDR3 reads TGCGCCAGCAGCTTGTCTAGCGACCAAGAGACCCAGTACTTC. This gives the protein CASSLSSDQETQYF. The whole variable domain, remainder taken from reference TRBV5-1 and TRBJ2-5, is KAGVTQTPRYLIKTRGQQVTLSCSPISGHRSVSWYQQTPGQGLQFLFEYFSETQRNKGNFPGRFSGRQFSNSRSEMNVSTLELGDSALYLCASSLSSDQETQYFGPGTRLLVL.

The chain joins TRBV4-3 to TRBJ2-2, with unresolved D. This CDR3 region has 17 residues. The V gene lost 0 bases and the J gene lost 0 bases, with 11 bases spanning the gap. Germline V lookup: CDR1 LGHNA, CDR2 YSLEER. The CDR3 loop is CASSQDHYGANTGELFF. The CDR3 region has the DNA TGCGCCAGCAGCCAAGATCATTATGGAGCGAACACCGGGGAGCTGTTTTTT.

This sequence joins TRBV6-5 and TRBJ1-2, with a weak D call TRBD1 (6 bases). CDR1 MNHEY and CDR2 SVGAGI come from the germline V gene. This CDR3 is built from 14 residues. Trimming shortened V by 6 bases and J by 0 bases, and 11 bases separated the two germline ends. CDR3 DNA: TGTGCCAGCAGCTTCCGGACAGCTAACTATGGCTACACCTTC. It specifies CASSFRTANYGYTF.

This clone was observed a single time. J is TRBJ1-1 and V is TRBV20-1; D is undetermined. This CDR3 is built from 11 residues. Germline values: CDR1 DFQATT, CDR2 SNEGSKA (reference sequence). V was clipped by 6 bases and J by 8 bases, with 13 bases between them. The CDR3 loop reads CSANSGREAFF. The CDR3 DNA follows: TGCAGTGCCAATTCGGGGAGGGAAGCTTTCTTT.

This rearrangement joins TRBV28 to TRBJ2-7, with 12 bases lining up with TRBD2. Germline V gene lookup returns CDR1 MDHEN and CDR2 SYDVKM. This CDR3 spans 18 amino acids. J gave up 6 bases and V 4 bases, and 16 bases lay outside the gene matches. As DNA, the CDR3 is TGTGCCAGCAGTTCCTCACCGGGACTAGCGGGTCTTTCCCTCGAGCAGTACTTC. Its protein is CASSSSPGLAGLSLEQYF.

The V gene is TRBV7-2, the J gene TRBJ1-4, with 8 bases identical to TRBD1. The J segment lost 5 bases and the V segment lost 1 base, leaving 0 bases of the junction unmatched. The CDR3 is 14 amino acids. Germline V lookup: CDR1 SGHTA, CDR2 FQGNSA. For the CDR3, the DNA is TGTGCCAGCAGCTTAGGGACAGGGAATGAAAAACTGTTTTTT. Translation gives CASSLGTGNEKLFF.

The chain has TRBV2 and TRBJ2-7, with 11 bases matching TRBD2. This CDR3 region has 14 residues. Germline V gene sequence: CDR1 SNHLY, CDR2 FYNNEI. J was trimmed by 5 bases and V by 7 bases; bases with no gene match: 7. The CDR3 region is CASTRTSGLNEQYF. In DNA, the CDR3 is TGTGCCAGCACCAGGACTAGCGGGTTGAACGAGCAGTACTTC.

This clone has a single count. This chain links TRBV19 with TRBJ2-3; 9 nucleotides match TRBD1. V was clipped by 5 bases and J by 0 bases; unmatched bases: 6. CDR3 length: 16 amino acids. Germline CDR1 is LNHDA and CDR2 is SQIVND (reference sequence). The CDR3 loop reads CASSDRGMASTDTQYF. The CDR3 coding sequence is TGTGCCAGTAGTGACAGGGGGATGGCTAGCACAGATACGCAGTATTTT.